The 18 T cell receptor beta chains listed next were all sequenced from one sample in a study of blood T cell repertoires in COVID-19. Assay used: immunoSEQ multiplex PCR; TCRdb lists only in-frame clones, some missing. The table lists 200,000 to 250,000 clones, approximately 82% of them singletons. Sequenced input: peripheral blood. These receptors came from a man younger than 40 who had recovered from COVID-19.

The chain recombines TRBV6-5 with TRBJ1-5, with D possibly being TRBD1 (6 bases). Per germline, CDR1 MNHEY and CDR2 SVGAGI. The CDR3 is 15 residues long. With 5 bases removed from V and 4 bases from J, the gap between germline ends came to 15 bases. In nucleotides, the CDR3 is TGTGCCAGCAGTCCCGGACAGCTACTAAATCAGCCCCAGCATTTT. Protein: CASSPGQLLNQPQHF.

This chain uses TRBV13 with TRBJ2-7, with TRBD2 as a possible D gene (6 bases). The CDR3 has 13 amino acids. Germline-derived CDR1 and CDR2 are PRHDT and FYEKMQ (reference sequence). Trimming removed 5 bases from V and 5 bases from J, with 13 bases in between. CDR3 protein: CASSPGLHDEQYF. The CDR3 nucleotides read TGTGCCAGCAGCCCGGGACTCCATGACGAGCAGTACTTC. The full variable domain, completed using reference TRBV13 and TRBJ2-7, is AAGVIQSPRHLIKEKRETATLKCYPIPRHDTVYWYQQGPGQDPQFLISFYEKMQSDKGSIPDRFSAQQFSDYHSELNMSSLELGDSALYFCASSPGLHDEQYFGPGTRLTVT.

V usage is TRBV18 and J usage is TRBJ2-7, with TRBD2 as a possible D gene (5 bases). The CDR3 sequence is 13 residues long. The V end lost 3 bases, the J end lost 4 bases, and 10 bases lay between the germline ends. Germline CDR1 is KGHSH and CDR2 is LQKENI. CDR3 DNA: TGTGCCAGCTCACCGCCAGGCGGGTACGAGCAGTACTTC. Translated, it gives CASSPPGGYEQYF.

This clone was seen only a few times. The chain recombines TRBV6-6 with TRBJ1-2; D gene unclear. The CDR3 has 15 amino acids. The V gene's germline CDR1 is MNHNY and CDR2 SVGAGI (reference sequence). V was clipped by 5 bases and J by 4 bases, with 17 bases between them. CDR3 sequence: CASSRVLSPGYGYTF. The CDR3 coding sequence is TGTGCCAGCAGTCGTGTTTTAAGCCCGGGCTATGGCTACACCTTC.

This clone turned up a few times. The V gene is TRBV19, the J gene TRBJ1-5; 12 bases fit TRBD1. This CDR3 is built from 16 residues. Losses at the gene ends were 5 bases for V and 5 bases for J; bases not matched to a gene: 7. The germline V gene has CDR1 LNHDA and CDR2 SQIVND (reference sequence). The CDR3 loop is CASSYPGQGADQPQHF. In DNA, the CDR3 is TGTGCCAGTAGTTACCCGGGACAGGGGGCCGATCAGCCCCAGCATTTT.

The V call is TRBV5-1, the J call TRBJ1-2; 7 positions match TRBD1. CDR1 and CDR2 from the germline V gene are SGHRS and YFSETQ. The CDR3 is 14 residues long. The V segment lost 4 bases and the J segment 3 bases; nucleotides outside the gene matches: 6. This CDR3 is CASSTEGAHYGYTF. The CDR3 DNA is TGCGCCAGCAGCACAGAGGGGGCACACTATGGCTACACCTTC.

The J gene is TRBJ1-2, the V gene TRBV6-5; D is possibly TRBD1 (5 bases). Germline V gene lookup returns CDR1 MNHEY and CDR2 SVGAGI. V lost 2 bases and J 4 bases, leaving 8 bases between the germline ends. The CDR3 covers 13 residues. CDR3 region: CASSYRQGYGYTF. The CDR3 DNA sequence: TGTGCCAGCAGTTACCGGCAGGGCTATGGCTACACCTTC.

The chain employs TRBV27 and TRBJ1-6; D is undetermined. The length of the CDR3 is 15 residues. V was clipped by 10 bases and J by 4 bases, with 17 bases between them. Germline V gene sequence: CDR1 MNHEY, CDR2 SMNVEV (reference sequence). The CDR3 nucleotides read TGTGCCACCAACCTCTTCGGGTGGTATAATTCACCCCTCCACTTT. Translation gives CATNLFGWYNSPLHF.

Concerning this clone itself: The junction does not match germline at one end; this may be a read error. The chain is built from TRBV2 and TRBJ1-1; D is perhaps TRBD1 (6 bases). This CDR3 has 14 residues. Germline V gene sequence: CDR1 SNHLY, CDR2 FYNNEI. Written as DNA, the CDR3 is TGTGCCAGTACTGGACAGCGGAGGAACACCGAAGCTTTCTTT. Translated, it gives CASTGQRRNTEAFF. The variable domain in full, with the rest retrieved from reference TRBV2 and TRBJ1-1, is EPEVTQTPSHQVTQMGQEVILRCVPISNHLYFYWYRQILGQKVEFLVSFYNNEISEKSEIFDDQFSVERPDGSNFTLKIRSTKLEDSAMYFCASTGQRRNTEAFFGQGTRLTVV.

This chain joins TRBV18 and TRBJ2-7; the match to TRBD2 covers 9 bases. Germline V gives CDR1 KGHSH, CDR2 LQKENI. J lost 3 bases, V lost 0 bases, and 3 bases had no gene match. This CDR3 has 15 amino acids. CDR3 in amino acids: CASSPPGLASYEQYF. For the CDR3, the DNA is TGTGCCAGCTCACCACCGGGACTAGCAAGCTACGAGCAGTACTTC.

The rearrangement links TRBV10-3 to TRBJ2-7; 7 bases agree with TRBD1. CDR3 length: 11 residues. CDR1 is ENHRY, CDR2 SYGVKD, per germline. V dropped 11 bases and J dropped 5; count of bases not matched to a gene: 6. The CDR3 loop is CASETGHEQYF. The CDR3 DNA follows: TGTGCCTCCGAGACAGGGCACGAGCAGTACTTC.

The J gene is TRBJ2-1, the V gene TRBV9, with D perhaps TRBD2 (5 bases). Trimming removed 6 bases from V and 10 bases from J, with 11 bases in between. The germline V gene encodes CDR1 SGDLS and CDR2 YYNGEE. This CDR3 has 11 residues. The CDR3 DNA is TGTGCCAGCAAGACGGGAATGGAGCAGTTCTTC. It specifies CASKTGMEQFF.

The V gene is TRBV15, the J gene TRBJ2-2, with TRBD2 as a possible D gene (6 bases). Trimming took 1 base from V and 6 from J, leaving 12 bases between them. In germline, CDR1 is LNHNV, CDR2 YYDKDF (reference sequence). This CDR3 comprises 15 residues. The CDR3: CATSRATRSAGELFF. The DNA for the CDR3 is TGTGCCACCAGCAGAGCGACTAGGTCCGCCGGGGAGCTGTTTTTT.

V and J are TRBV5-8 and TRBJ2-7; possible D gene TRBD2, 5 bases. V was cut by 3 bases and J by 0 bases, with 13 bases left in between. Germline assignment: CDR1 SGHTS and CDR2 YDEGEE. The CDR3 is 15 residues long. The CDR3 nucleotides read TGTGCCAGCAGCTACGGGATCTCCGGCTCCTACGAGCAGTACTTC. Protein product: CASSYGISGSYEQYF.

The chain has TRBV7-8 and TRBJ2-7; 7 nucleotides align to TRBD1. Germline CDR1 SGHVS, CDR2 FQNEAQ. Trimming took 6 bases from V and 4 from J; bases not matched to a gene: 9. The length of the CDR3 is 14 residues. In DNA, the CDR3 is TGTGCCAGCAGTAACAGGGGCTTTGAATACGAGCAGTACTTC. Amino acid sequence: CASSNRGFEYEQYF.

CDR3 in amino acids: CASRPLSGEDTQYF. The DNA for the CDR3 is TGCGCCAGCAGACCCCTTAGCGGGGAGGATACGCAGTATTTT. The chain employs TRBV5-1 and TRBJ2-3, with 8 bases fitting TRBD2. The germline gives CDR1 SGHRS, CDR2 YFSETQ. The CDR3 runs to 14 residues. Trimming removed 5 bases from V and 6 bases from J; junction bases left unmatched: 8. The full variable domain, in which reference TRBV5-1 and TRBJ2-3 provide the parts outside the CDR3, is KAGVTQTPRYLIKTRGQQVTLSCSPISGHRSVSWYQQTPGQGLQFLFEYFSETQRNKGNFPGRFSGRQFSNSRSEMNVSTLELGDSALYLCASRPLSGEDTQYFGPGTRLTVL.

The chain has TRBV28 and TRBJ1-2, with no clear D. The length of the CDR3 is 13 residues. The V end lost 1 base, the J end lost 8 bases, and 11 bases lay between the germline ends. The V gene's germline CDR1 is MDHEN and CDR2 SYDVKM. The CDR3 is CASSLSSLGGYTF. CDR3 coding DNA: TGTGCCAGCAGTTTATCCAGCTTGGGCGGCTACACCTTC.

This rearrangement joins TRBV4-2 to TRBJ1-5; D unclear. The CDR3 consists of 16 residues. Germline CDR1 and CDR2: LGHNA and YNFKEQ. V was cut by 1 base and J by 5 bases, with 15 bases left in between. CDR3 nucleotides: TGTGCCAGCAGCCAAGGGTCAGCACTAGGGCATCAGCCCCAGCATTTT. Residues: CASSQGSALGHQPQHF.